This is a list of T cell receptor beta chains from one sample in a study of STAT5B mutations in CD4+ large granular lymphocyte leukemia. The method was immunoSEQ multiplex PCR; TCRdb's version includes in-frame clones alone and lacks a portion of them. The sample yields some 30,000 clones, just under 75% seen once. Sequenced material: CD4+ T cells from blood buffy coats. All receptors derive from a human donor in good health. CDR3s include the opening cysteine and the closing phenylalanine or tryptophan. D genes are given only for firm matches. Not every row has a clone size; where given, it reads once, few, many or a size class.

j_call v_call d_call clone_size cdr3_aa cdr3_nt
TRBJ2-1 TRBV7-6 - - CASSLNRGAALEQFF TGTGCCAGCAGCTTAAATCGGGGGGCCGCCCTTGAGCAGTTCTTC
TRBJ1-5 TRBV4-1 TRBD1 - CASSHPMGQGTTGNQPQHF TGCGCCAGCAGCCACCCGATGGGACAGGGGACCACTGGTAATCAGCCCCAGCATTTT
TRBJ1-4 TRBV4-1 - - CASSQVFTTNEKLFF TGCGCCAGCAGCCAAGTCTTCACAACTAATGAAAAACTGTTTTTT
TRBJ1-1 TRBV4-2 TRBD1 - CASSQSTGSNTEAFF TGTGCCAGCAGCCAGTCGACAGGGAGTAACACTGAAGCTTTCTTT
TRBJ2-2 TRBV12-5 TRBD2 - CASGFLPLSGLAGGPYGELFF TGTGCTAGTGGTTTCCTCCCGCTGAGTGGACTAGCGGGGGGGCCTTACGGGGAGCTGTTTTTT
TRBJ2-1 TRBV4-3 TRBD2 - CASSQNGLAGYNEQFF TGCGCCAGCAGCCAAAACGGGCTAGCGGGTTACAATGAGCAGTTCTTC
TRBJ1-5 TRBV6-6 - - CASMGGSGQPQHF TGTGCCAGCATGGGGGGTTCTGGACAGCCCCAGCATTTT
TRBJ1-3 TRBV7-9 - - CASSDTERTGNTIYF TGTGCCAGCAGCGACACGGAGAGAACTGGAAACACCATATATTTT
TRBJ1-5 TRBV27 - - CASSPDRSNQPQHF TGTGCCAGCAGCCCCGACAGAAGCAATCAGCCCCAGCATTTT
TRBJ1-4 TRBV7-2 - - CASSRIAQRAEKLFF TGTGCCAGCAGCCGAATTGCCCAAAGAGCTGAAAAACTGTTTTTT
TRBJ1-2 TRBV7-2 - - CASSSQGFNYGYTF TGTGCCAGCAGCTCGCAGGGGTTTAACTATGGCTACACCTTC
TRBJ2-3 TRBV19 TRBD2 - CASSSLAGGADTQYF TGTGCCAGTAGTAGCTTAGCGGGAGGTGCAGATACGCAGTATTTT
TRBJ2-2 TRBV28 TRBD2 - CASRNLAGEPNTGELFF TGTGCCAGCAGAAATCTAGCGGGGGAACCTAACACCGGGGAGCTGTTTTTT
TRBJ1-5 TRBV5-6 - - CASSFYGSNQPQHF TGTGCCAGCAGCTTCTACGGTAGCAATCAGCCCCAGCATTTT
TRBJ1-3 TRBV4-3 - - CASSQGLQGSSGNTIYF TGCGCCAGCAGTCAGGGCCTACAGGGCAGCTCTGGAAACACCATATATTTT
TRBJ2-1 TRBV14 - - CASSQGRGARNEQFF TGTGCCAGCAGCCAAGGACGGGGGGCCCGGAATGAGCAGTTCTTC
TRBJ1-4 TRBV5-6 TRBD1 medium-sized CASSFGHRGREKLFF TGTGCCAGCAGCTTCGGACATAGGGGGCGAGAAAAACTGTTTTTT
TRBJ2-1 TRBV19 TRBD1 - CASRSTGQDSYNEQFF TGTGCCAGTAGATCCACGGGACAGGACTCCTACAATGAGCAGTTCTTC
TRBJ2-7 TRBV6-5 - - CASSYRPGKAYEQYF TGTGCCAGCAGTTACAGGCCAGGGAAGGCCTACGAGCAGTACTTC
TRBJ2-5 TRBV5-5 TRBD2 - CASSLGLAYQETQYF TGTGCCAGCAGCCTGGGACTAGCGTACCAAGAGACCCAGTACTTC
TRBJ1-4 TRBV27 - - CASSLGGLNEKLFF TGTGCCAGCAGTTTAGGGGGTTTGAATGAAAAACTGTTTTTT
TRBJ2-7 TRBV21-1 - - CASSKREGQTYEQYF TGTGCCAGCAGCAAACGGGAGGGACAGACCTACGAGCAGTACTTC
TRBJ1-1 TRBV19 - - CASSTQKGTEAFF TGTGCCAGTAGTACCCAGAAGGGGACTGAAGCTTTCTTT
TRBJ2-2 TRBV9 - - CASSVGWGKGTGELFF TGTGCCAGCAGCGTAGGTTGGGGTAAAGGGACCGGGGAGCTGTTTTTT
TRBJ2-1 TRBV30 - - CAGKMGESSYNEQFF TGTGCCGGAAAAATGGGCGAGAGCTCCTACAATGAGCAGTTCTTC
TRBJ1-1 TRBV28 - - CASSPLDWFMNTEAFF TGTGCCAGCAGTCCCCTGGACTGGTTTATGAACACTGAAGCTTTCTTT
TRBJ1-1 TRBV7-6 - - CASSFTVKGTSNTEAFF TGTGCCAGCAGCTTTACTGTGAAGGGAACATCAAACACTGAAGCTTTCTTT
TRBJ1-6 TRBV5-1 TRBD1 once CASQRRTGDDSPLHF TGCGCCAGCCAGCGTCGGACAGGGGATGATTCACCCCTCCACTTT